A selection of T cell receptor beta chains follows, all from one sample in a study of cytomegalovirus exposure and HLA in healthy donors. Libraries were prepared by immunoSEQ multiplex PCR; TCRdb keeps only in-frame clonotypes and omits some of them. The sample includes 150,000 to 200,000 clones, approximately 80% seen only once; the top ten take about 2.6%. Sequencing used PBMCs. Receptors originate from a woman between 40 and 55 years old in good health and CMV-seropositive. CDR3s include the opening cysteine and the closing phenylalanine or tryptophan.

j_call,v_call,cdr3_aa
TRBJ1-2,TRBV5-1,CASSLLPPGQGGDGYTF
TRBJ1-1,TRBV5-1,CASSPITGNTEAFF
TRBJ1-6,TRBV5-1,CASSFQGADSPLHF
TRBJ2-1,TRBV5-1,CASSLVVAGGGNEQFF
TRBJ2-2,TRBV2,CASSRLAGANTGELFF
TRBJ1-1,TRBV13,CASSLESGGTEAFF
TRBJ1-5,TRBV16,CASSQDSSNQPQHF
TRBJ2-5,TRBV9,CASSVGRGGAAQYF
TRBJ1-5,TRBV7-2,CASSLEGGAHQPQHF
TRBJ1-1,TRBV6-6,CASSSQGAEAFF
TRBJ2-7,TRBV27,CASSFVGGGSYEQYF
TRBJ1-6,TRBV5-3,CARSLAAADNSPLHF
TRBJ2-2,TRBV4-3,CASSHRTGGNTGELFF
TRBJ1-1,TRBV29-1,CSVRQGNMNTEAFF
TRBJ1-1,TRBV6-5,CASRSLQGVRTEAFF
TRBJ2-3,TRBV4-1,CASSQERTGYFTDTQYF
TRBJ2-3,TRBV7-9,CASAPSGGFADTQYF
TRBJ1-3,TRBV18,CASSPPWEGSGNTIYF
TRBJ1-2,TRBV29-1,CSAPGQGGREGYTF
TRBJ2-2,TRBV7-2,CASSPTGAGELFF
TRBJ2-1,TRBV6-4,CASRVGTAGRSYNEQFF
TRBJ1-1,TRBV19,CASSDHRGDTEAFF
TRBJ1-5,TRBV7-9,CASSFNGAGQPQHF
TRBJ2-7,TRBV18,CASSGTYRGTLMHEQYF
TRBJ2-2,TRBV18,CASSRAGTKNTGELFF
TRBJ2-7,TRBV11-3,CASSSGLDYEQYF
TRBJ1-6,TRBV19,CASSINRQNNSPLHF